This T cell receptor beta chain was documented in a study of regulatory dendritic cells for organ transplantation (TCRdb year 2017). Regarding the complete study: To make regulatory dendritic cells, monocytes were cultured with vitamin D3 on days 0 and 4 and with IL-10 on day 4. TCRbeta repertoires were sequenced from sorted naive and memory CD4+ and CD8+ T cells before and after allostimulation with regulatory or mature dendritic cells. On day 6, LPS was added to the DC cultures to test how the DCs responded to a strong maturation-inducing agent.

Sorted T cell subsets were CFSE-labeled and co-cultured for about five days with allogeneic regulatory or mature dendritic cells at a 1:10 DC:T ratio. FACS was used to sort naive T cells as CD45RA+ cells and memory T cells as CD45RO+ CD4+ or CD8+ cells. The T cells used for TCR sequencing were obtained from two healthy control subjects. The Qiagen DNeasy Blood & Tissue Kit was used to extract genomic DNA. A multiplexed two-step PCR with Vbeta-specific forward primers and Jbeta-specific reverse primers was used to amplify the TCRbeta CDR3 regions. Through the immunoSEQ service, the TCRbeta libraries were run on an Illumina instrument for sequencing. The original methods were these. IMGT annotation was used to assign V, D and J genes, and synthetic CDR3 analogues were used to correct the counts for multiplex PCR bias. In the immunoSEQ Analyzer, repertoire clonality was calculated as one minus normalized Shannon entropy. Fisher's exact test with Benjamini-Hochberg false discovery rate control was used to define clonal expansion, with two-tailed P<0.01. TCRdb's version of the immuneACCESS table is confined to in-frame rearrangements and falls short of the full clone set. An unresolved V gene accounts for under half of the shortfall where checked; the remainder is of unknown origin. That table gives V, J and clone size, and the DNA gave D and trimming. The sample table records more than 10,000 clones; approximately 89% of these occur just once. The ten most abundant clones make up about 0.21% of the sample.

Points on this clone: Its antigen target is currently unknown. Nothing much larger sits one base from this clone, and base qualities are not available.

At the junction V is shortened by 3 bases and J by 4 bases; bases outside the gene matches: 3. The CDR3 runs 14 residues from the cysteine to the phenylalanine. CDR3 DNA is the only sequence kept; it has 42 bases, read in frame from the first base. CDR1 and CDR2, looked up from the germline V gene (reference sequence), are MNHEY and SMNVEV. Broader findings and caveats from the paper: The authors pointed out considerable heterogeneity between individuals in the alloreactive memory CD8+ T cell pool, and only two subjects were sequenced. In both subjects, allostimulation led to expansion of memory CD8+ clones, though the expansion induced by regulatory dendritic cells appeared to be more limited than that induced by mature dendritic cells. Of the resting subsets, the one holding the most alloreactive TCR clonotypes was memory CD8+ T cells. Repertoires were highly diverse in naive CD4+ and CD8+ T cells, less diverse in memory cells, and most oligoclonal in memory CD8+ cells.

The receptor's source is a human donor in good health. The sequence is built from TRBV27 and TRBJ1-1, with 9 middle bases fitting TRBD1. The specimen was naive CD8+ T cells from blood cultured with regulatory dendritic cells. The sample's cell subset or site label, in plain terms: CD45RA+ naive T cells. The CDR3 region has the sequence CASSLTGGFTEAFF. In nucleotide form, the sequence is TGTGCCAGCAGTTTGACAGGGGGTTTCACTGAAGCTTTCTTT.